Described below is a single T cell receptor beta chain sequence and its context. This entry belongs to a study of blood T cells in healthy people across ages. Study summary: Template-switching capture recovered about one barcoded beta molecule per two T cells.

Primed by a sample-barcoded 5' primer and a J-beta primer mix, a second PCR proceeded for roughly 7 to 12 cycles. TCRdb recomputed calls from the 5' RACE reads with MiXCR, one row per CDR3 protein. The sample lists nearly 800,000 distinct CDR3 sequences; approximately 53% were seen once. CDR3 length: 17 residues. CDR1 is SEHNR, CDR2 FQNEAQ, per germline (reference sequence). With 2 bases removed from V and 5 bases from J, the gap between germline ends came to 16 bases. This TCR derives from a man aged 40-49 years in good health. The sample comprised blood. The chain uses TRBV7-9 and TRBJ1-6; D gene unclear. Here the CDR3 DNA reads TGTGCCAGCAGCTTATGGCAGCCGACTGATGATAATTCACCCCTCCACTTT. It specifies CASSLWQPTDDNSPLHF. Full variable domain (missing parts from reference TRBV7-9 and TRBJ1-6): DTGVSQNPRHKITKRGQNVTFRCDPISEHNRLYWYRQTLGQGPEFLTYFQNEAQLEKSRLLSDRFSAERPKGSFSTLEIQRTEQGDSAMYLCASSLWQPTDDNSPLHFGNGTRLTVT.